This TCR beta chain was profiled in a study of T cell repertoires in cytomegalovirus infection. Study summary: Carrying CMV and the relevant HLA type showed in public TCR beta signatures. General observations from the study: Dominant in the ex vivo response were TCR beta clonotypes restricted by HLA-C and specific for CMV. Identification of carriers of CMV plus the relevant HLA was achieved through cumulative public TCR beta family frequency.

Comments on this clonotype: Its antigen is undetermined.

From the reads, TCRdb called clonotypes with MiXCR, one entry per CDR3 protein. The data contain more than 500,000 distinct CDR3 sequences, 16% of them seen just once; the ten biggest clones take up 24%. The sequencing sample was made of CD8+ T cells from PBMCs. The receptor was isolated from a human donor in good health (CMV status not recorded). Some clones in this sample may be carry-over from other donors' samples.

The CDR3 spells CATSSGGGTGQETQYF. The CDR3 region has the DNA TGTGCCACCAGCAGTGGAGGGGGCACTGGCCAAGAGACCCAGTACTTC. The V call is TRBV15, the J call TRBJ2-5; tentative D call: TRBD1 (7 bases). Trimming removed 3 bases from V and 1 base from J, with 15 bases in between. The CDR3 totals 16 residues. CDR1 and CDR2 from the germline V gene are LNHNV and YYDKDF (reference sequence). The variable domain in full, with the rest retrieved from reference TRBV15 and TRBJ2-5, is DAMVIQNPRYQVTQFGKPVTLSCSQTLNHNVMYWYQQKSSQAPKLLFHYYDKDFNNEADTPDNFQSRRPNTSFCFLDIRSPGLGDTAMYLCATSSGGGTGQETQYFGPGTRLLVL.